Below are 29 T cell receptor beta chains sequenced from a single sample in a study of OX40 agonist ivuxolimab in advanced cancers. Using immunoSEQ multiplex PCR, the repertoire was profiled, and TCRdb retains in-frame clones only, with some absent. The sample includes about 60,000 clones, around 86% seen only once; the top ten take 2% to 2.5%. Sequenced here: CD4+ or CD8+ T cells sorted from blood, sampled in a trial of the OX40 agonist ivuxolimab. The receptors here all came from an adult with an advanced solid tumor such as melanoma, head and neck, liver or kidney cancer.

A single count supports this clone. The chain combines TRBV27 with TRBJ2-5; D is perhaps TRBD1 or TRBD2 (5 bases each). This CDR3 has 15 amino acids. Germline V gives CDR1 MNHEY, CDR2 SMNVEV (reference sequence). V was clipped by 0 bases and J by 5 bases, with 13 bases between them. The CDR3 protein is CASSLSRGARETQYF. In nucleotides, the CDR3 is TGTGCCAGCAGTTTATCTCGGGGCGCCAGGGAGACCCAGTACTTC.

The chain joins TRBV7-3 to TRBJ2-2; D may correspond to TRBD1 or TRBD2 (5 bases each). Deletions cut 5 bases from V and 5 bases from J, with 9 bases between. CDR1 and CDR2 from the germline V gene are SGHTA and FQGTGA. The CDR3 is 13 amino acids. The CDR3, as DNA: TGTGCCAGCAGCAGGGACGGTACCGGGGAGCTGTTTTTT. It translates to CASSRDGTGELFF.

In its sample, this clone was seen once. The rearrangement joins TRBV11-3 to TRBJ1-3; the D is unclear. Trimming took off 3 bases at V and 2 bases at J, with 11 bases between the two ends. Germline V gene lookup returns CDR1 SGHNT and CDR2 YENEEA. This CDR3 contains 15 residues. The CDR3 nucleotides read TGTGCCAGCAGCTTCCTTCGGGGTGCTGGAAACACCATATATTTT. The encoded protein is CASSFLRGAGNTIYF.

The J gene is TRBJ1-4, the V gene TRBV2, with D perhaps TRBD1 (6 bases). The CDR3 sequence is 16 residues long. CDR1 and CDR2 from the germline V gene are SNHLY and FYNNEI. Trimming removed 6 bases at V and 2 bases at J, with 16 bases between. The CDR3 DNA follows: TGTGCCAGCAGCAGACAGGCTTCCGGGACTAATGAAAAACTGTTTTTT. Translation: CASSRQASGTNEKLFF.

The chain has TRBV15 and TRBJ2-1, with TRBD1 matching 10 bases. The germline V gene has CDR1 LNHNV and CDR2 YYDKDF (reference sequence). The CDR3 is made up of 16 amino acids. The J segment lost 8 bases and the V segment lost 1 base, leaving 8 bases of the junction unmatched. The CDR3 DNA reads TGTGCCACCAGCAGAGGGAGAGGGACAGGGGTCTATGAGCAGTTCTTC. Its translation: CATSRGRGTGVYEQFF.

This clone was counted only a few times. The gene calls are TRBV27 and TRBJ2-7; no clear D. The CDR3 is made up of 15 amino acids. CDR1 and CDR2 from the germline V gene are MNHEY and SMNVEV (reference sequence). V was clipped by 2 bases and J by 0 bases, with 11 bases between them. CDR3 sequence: CASSLGVGSSYEQYF. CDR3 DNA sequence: TGTGCCAGCAGTTTAGGAGTCGGTAGCTCCTACGAGCAGTACTTC.

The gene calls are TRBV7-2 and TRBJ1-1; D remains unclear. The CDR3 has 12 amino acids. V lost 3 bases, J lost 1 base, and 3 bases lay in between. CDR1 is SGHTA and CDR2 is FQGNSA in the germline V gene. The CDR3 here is CASSLSNTEAFF. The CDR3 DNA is TGTGCCAGCAGCTTGTCGAACACTGAAGCTTTCTTT.

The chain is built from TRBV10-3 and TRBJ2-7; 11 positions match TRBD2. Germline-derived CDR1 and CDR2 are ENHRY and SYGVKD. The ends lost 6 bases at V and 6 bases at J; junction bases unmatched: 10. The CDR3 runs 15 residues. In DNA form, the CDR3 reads TGTGCCATCAGGGATAGCGGGAGGGACTCGGGCGAGCAGTACTTC. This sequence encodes CAIRDSGRDSGEQYF.

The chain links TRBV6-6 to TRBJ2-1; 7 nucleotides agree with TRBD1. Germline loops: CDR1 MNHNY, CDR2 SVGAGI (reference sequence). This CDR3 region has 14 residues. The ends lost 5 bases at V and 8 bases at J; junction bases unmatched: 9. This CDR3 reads CASSRSSQGDEQFF. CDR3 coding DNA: TGTGCCAGCAGTAGGTCCTCCCAGGGGGATGAGCAGTTCTTC.

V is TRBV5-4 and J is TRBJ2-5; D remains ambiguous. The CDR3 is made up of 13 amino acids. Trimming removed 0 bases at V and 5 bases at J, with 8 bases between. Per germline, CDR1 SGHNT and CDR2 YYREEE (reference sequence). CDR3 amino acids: CASSLGVVETQYF. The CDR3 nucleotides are TGTGCCAGCAGCTTGGGAGTGGTGGAGACCCAGTACTTC.

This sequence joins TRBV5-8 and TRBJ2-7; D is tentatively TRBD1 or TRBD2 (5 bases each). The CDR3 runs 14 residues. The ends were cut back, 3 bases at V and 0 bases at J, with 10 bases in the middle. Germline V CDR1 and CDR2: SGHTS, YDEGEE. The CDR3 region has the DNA TGTGCCAGCAGCTCCGGGGCCAACTCCTACGAGCAGTACTTC. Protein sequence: CASSSGANSYEQYF.

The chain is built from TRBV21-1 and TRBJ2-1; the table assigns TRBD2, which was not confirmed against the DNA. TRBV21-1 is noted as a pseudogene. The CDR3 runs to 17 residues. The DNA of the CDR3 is TGTGCCAGCAGCTGTGGCGGGAGAGGACCCTCCTACAATGAGCAGTTCTTC. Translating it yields CASSCGGRGPSYNEQFF.

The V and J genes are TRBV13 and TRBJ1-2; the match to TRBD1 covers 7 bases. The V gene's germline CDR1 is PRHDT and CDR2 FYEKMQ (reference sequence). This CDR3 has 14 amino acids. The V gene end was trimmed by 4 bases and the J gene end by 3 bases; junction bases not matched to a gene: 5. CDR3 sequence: CASSYQTGYYGYTF. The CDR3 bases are TGTGCCAGCAGCTACCAGACAGGGTACTATGGCTACACCTTC. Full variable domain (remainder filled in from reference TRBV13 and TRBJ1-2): AAGVIQSPRHLIKEKRETATLKCYPIPRHDTVYWYQQGPGQDPQFLISFYEKMQSDKGSIPDRFSAQQFSDYHSELNMSSLELGDSALYFCASSYQTGYYGYTFGSGTRLTVV.

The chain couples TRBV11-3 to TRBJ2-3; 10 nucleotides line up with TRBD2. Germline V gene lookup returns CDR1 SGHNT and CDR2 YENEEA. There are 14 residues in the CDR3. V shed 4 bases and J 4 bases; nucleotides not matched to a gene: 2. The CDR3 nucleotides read TGTGCCAGCAGCTGGGGACTAGCGTCAGATACGCAGTATTTT. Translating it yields CASSWGLASDTQYF.

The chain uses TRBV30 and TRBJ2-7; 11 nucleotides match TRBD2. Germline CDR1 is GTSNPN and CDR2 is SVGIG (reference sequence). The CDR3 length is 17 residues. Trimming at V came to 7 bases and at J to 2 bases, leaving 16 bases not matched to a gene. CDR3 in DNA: TGTGCCTACAACTGGGGGACTAGCGGACTCCCCCCCTACGAGCAGTACTTC. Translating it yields CAYNWGTSGLPPYEQYF. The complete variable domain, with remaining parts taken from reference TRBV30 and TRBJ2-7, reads SQTIHQWPATLVQPVGSPLSLECTVEGTSNPNLYWYRQAAGRGLQLLFYSVGIGQISSEVPQNLSASRPQDRQFILSSKKLLLSDSGFYLCAYNWGTSGLPPYEQYFGPGTRLTVT.

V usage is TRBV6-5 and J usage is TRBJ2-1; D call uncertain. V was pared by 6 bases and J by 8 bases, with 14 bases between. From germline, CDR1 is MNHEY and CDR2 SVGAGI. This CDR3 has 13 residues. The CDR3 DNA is TGTGCCAGCAGAAGGTTCGTGGGCGATGAGCAGTTCTTC. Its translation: CASRRFVGDEQFF.

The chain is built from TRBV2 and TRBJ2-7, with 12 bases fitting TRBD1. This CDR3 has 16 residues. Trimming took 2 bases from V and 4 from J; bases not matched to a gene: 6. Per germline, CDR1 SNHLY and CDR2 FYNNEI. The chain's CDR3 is CASSEFGTGGRYEQYF. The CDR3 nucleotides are TGTGCCAGCAGTGAATTCGGGACAGGGGGCAGGTACGAGCAGTACTTC.

CDR3 sequence: CASSLAGASHEQFF. CDR3 bases: TGTGCCAGCAGTCTAGCGGGAGCGTCCCATGAGCAGTTCTTC. J is TRBJ2-1 and V is TRBV6-6; 10 bases line up with TRBD2. V dropped 5 bases and J dropped 8; count of bases not matched to a gene: 6. The V gene's germline CDR1 is MNHNY and CDR2 SVGAGI (reference sequence). The CDR3 is 14 residues long.

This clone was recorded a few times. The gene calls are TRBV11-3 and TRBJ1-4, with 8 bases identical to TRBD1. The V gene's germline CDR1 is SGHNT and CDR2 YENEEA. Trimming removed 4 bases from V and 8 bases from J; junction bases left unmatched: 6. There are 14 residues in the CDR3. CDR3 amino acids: CASSSGTGGEKLFF. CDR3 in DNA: TGTGCCAGCAGCTCCGGGACAGGTGGGGAAAAACTGTTTTTT.

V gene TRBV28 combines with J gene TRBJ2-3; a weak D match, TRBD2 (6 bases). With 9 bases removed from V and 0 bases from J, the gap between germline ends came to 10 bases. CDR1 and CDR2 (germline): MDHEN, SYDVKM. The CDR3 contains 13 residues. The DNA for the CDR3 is TGTGCCAGTCGGGAGCCTAGCACAGATACGCAGTATTTT. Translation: CASREPSTDTQYF.

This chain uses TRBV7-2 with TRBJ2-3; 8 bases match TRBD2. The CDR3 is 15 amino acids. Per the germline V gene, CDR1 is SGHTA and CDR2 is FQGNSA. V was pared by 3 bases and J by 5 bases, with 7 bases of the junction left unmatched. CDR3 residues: CASSFASGSLDTQYF. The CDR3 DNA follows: TGTGCCAGCAGCTTTGCGAGCGGGAGTTTAGATACGCAGTATTTT.

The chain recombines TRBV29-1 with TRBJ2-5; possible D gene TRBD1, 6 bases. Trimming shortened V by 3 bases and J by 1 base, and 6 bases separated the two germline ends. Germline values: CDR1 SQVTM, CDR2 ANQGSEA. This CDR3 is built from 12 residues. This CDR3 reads CSVETGQETQYF. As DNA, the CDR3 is TGCAGCGTTGAGACAGGCCAAGAGACCCAGTACTTC.

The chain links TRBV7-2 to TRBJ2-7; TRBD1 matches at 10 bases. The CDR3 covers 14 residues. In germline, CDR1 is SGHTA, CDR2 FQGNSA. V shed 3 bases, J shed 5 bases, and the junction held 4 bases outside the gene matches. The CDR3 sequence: CASSLVTGGNEQYF. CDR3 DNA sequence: TGTGCCAGCAGCTTGGTGACAGGGGGCAACGAGCAGTACTTC.

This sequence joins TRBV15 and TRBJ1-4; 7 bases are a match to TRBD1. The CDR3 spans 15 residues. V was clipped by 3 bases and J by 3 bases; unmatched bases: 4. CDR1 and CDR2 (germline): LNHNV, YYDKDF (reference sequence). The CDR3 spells CATSSGGTANEKLFF. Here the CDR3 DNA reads TGTGCCACCAGCAGTGGGGGGACAGCTAATGAAAAACTGTTTTTT.

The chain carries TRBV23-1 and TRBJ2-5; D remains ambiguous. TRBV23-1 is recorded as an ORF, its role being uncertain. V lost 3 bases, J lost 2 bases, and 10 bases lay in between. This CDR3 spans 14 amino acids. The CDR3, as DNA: TGCGCCAGCAGTCACTGGGGTAGGCAAGAGACCCAGTACTTC. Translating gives CASSHWGRQETQYF.

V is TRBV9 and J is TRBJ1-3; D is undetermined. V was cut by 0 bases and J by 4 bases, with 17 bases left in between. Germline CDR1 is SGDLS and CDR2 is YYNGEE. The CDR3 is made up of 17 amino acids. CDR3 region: CASSVELRGLEGNTIYF. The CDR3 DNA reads TGTGCCAGCAGCGTAGAGCTTCGGGGTCTGGAAGGAAACACCATATATTTT.

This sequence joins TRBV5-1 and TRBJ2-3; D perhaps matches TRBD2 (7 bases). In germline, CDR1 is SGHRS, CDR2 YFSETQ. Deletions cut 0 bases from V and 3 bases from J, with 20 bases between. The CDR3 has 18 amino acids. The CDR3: CASSLDVPGGYVTDTQYF. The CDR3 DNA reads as TGCGCCAGCAGCTTGGATGTTCCGGGGGGCTACGTGACAGATACGCAGTATTTT. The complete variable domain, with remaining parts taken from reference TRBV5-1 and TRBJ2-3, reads KAGVTQTPRYLIKTRGQQVTLSCSPISGHRSVSWYQQTPGQGLQFLFEYFSETQRNKGNFPGRFSGRQFSNSRSEMNVSTLELGDSALYLCASSLDVPGGYVTDTQYFGPGTRLTVL.

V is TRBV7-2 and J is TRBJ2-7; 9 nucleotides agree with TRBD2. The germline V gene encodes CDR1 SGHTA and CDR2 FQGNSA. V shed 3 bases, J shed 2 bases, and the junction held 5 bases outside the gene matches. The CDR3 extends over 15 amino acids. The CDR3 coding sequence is TGTGCCAGCAGCTTTAGCGGGGGAGGCCCCTACGAGCAGTACTTC. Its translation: CASSFSGGGPYEQYF.

The CDR3 loop is CASRALSENTEAFF. CDR3 nucleotide sequence: TGTGCCAGCAGGGCCCTGTCAGAGAACACTGAAGCTTTCTTT. The chain uses TRBV7-9 and TRBJ1-1; D call uncertain. Germline V gene lookup returns CDR1 SEHNR and CDR2 FQNEAQ (reference sequence). The germline V and J ends were trimmed by 6 bases and 1 base, with 12 bases remaining between them. This CDR3 comprises 14 residues.